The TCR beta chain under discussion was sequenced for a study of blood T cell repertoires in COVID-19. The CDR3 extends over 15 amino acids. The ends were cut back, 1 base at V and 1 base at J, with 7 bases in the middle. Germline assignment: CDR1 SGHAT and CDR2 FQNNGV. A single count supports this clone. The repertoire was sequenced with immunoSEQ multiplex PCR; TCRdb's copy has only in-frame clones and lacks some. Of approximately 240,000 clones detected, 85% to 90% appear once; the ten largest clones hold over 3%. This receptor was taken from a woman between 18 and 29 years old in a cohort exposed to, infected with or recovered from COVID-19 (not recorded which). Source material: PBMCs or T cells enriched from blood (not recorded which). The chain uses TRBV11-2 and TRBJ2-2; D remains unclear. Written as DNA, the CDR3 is TGTGCCAGCAGCTTAGGGTACTTGAACACCGGGGAGCTGTTTTTT. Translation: CASSLGYLNTGELFF. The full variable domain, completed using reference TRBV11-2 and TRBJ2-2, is EAGVAQSPRYKIIEKRQSVAFWCNPISGHATLYWYQQILGQGPKLLIQFQNNGVVDDSQLPKDRFSAERLKGVDSTLKIQPAKLEDSAVYLCASSLGYLNTGELFFGEGSRLTVL.